These 10 T cell receptor beta chains were sequenced from one sample in a study of shared clonotypes between healthy human individuals. Only in-frame clones appear in the TCRdb table, and some are missing; sequencing was by immunoSEQ multiplex PCR. Of approximately 2.1 million clones detected, approximately 95% appear once; the ten largest clones hold about 0.39%. The source material was naive CD4+ T cells from PBMCs. Subset in this sample: CD45RA+ positively selected. All receptors come from a man aged 18 to 35 in good health. Some clones in this sample may be carry-over from other donors' samples.

The chain has TRBV25-1 and TRBJ2-5; TRBD1 aligns across 7 bases. Looked up from germline, CDR1 is MGHDK and CDR2 is SYGVNS. The CDR3 totals 13 residues. The J segment lost 7 bases and the V segment lost 4 bases, leaving 6 bases of the junction unmatched. CDR3 in DNA: TGTGCCAGCAGTGGAACAGGGGCAGGGACCCAGTACTTC. Its protein is CASSGTGAGTQYF.

The chain carries TRBV28 and TRBJ2-7, with 10 nucleotides matching TRBD2. Germline CDR1 MDHEN, CDR2 SYDVKM. V lost 6 bases to trimming and J lost 2 bases; unmatched junction nucleotides: 4. The CDR3 runs 14 residues. For the CDR3, the DNA is TGTGCCAGCAGGGGGACTAGCGAGACCTACGAGCAGTACTTC. Translation: CASRGTSETYEQYF.

The chain employs TRBV6-5 and TRBJ1-1; D ambiguous. From germline, CDR1 is MNHEY and CDR2 SVGAGI. The V end lost 0 bases, the J end lost 0 bases, and 5 bases lay between the germline ends. The CDR3 runs 14 residues. The CDR3 reads CASSYSGMNTEAFF. The CDR3 nucleotides are TGTGCCAGCAGTTACTCCGGAATGAACACTGAAGCTTTCTTT.

As to this clone: This specimen includes other DNA sequences encoding the same CDR3. The DNA of the CDR3 is TGCGCCAGCAGCTTGGGTCCAGGGGGCAATGAGCAGTTCTTC. Translation: CASSLGPGGNEQFF. V gene TRBV5-1 combines with J gene TRBJ2-1; TRBD1 matches 7 bases. The trim removed 0 bases at V and 6 bases at J, leaving 3 bases unmatched. The length of the CDR3 is 14 residues. Germline V gives CDR1 SGHRS, CDR2 YFSETQ.

This chain joins TRBV20-1 and TRBJ2-5; D unclear. The CDR3 extends over 10 amino acids. V gave up 6 bases and J gave up 6 bases, with 8 bases separating them. Germline V gene lookup returns CDR1 DFQATT and CDR2 SNEGSKA (reference sequence). CDR3 coding DNA: TGCAGTGCGCCCCTAAAGACCCAGTACTTC. Protein sequence: CSAPLKTQYF.

V and J are TRBV29-1 and TRBJ2-7; D is possibly TRBD1 (5 bases). The V end lost 6 bases, the J end lost 9 bases, and 21 bases lay between the germline ends. CDR1 and CDR2 (germline): SQVTM, ANQGSEA. The CDR3 consists of 13 residues. The CDR3: CSVQLRGRERQYF. Here the CDR3 DNA reads TGCAGCGTCCAGTTAAGGGGCAGGGAAAGGCAGTACTTC.

The CDR3 DNA follows: TGTGCCAGCAGTCCACACAGTGGGGCCAACGTCCTGACTTTC. Its translation is CASSPHSGANVLTF. The chain is built from TRBV6-6 and TRBJ2-6; no reliable D call. Trimming pared 5 bases from V and 3 bases from J, leaving 8 bases between. CDR1 and CDR2 from the germline V gene are MNHNY and SVGAGI (reference sequence). This CDR3 spans 14 amino acids.

J is TRBJ1-1 and V is TRBV10-3, with a possible D match to TRBD1 (6 bases). There are 14 residues in the CDR3. The V gene lost 6 bases and the J gene lost 4 bases, with 15 bases spanning the gap. From germline, CDR1 is ENHRY and CDR2 SYGVKD. DNA of the CDR3: TGTGCCATCAGATCCCGGGACACAACCACTGAAGCTTTCTTT. Its translation: CAIRSRDTTTEAFF.

The rearrangement uses TRBV18 and TRBJ2-5; D possibly corresponds to TRBD2 (6 bases). Looked up from germline, CDR1 is KGHSH and CDR2 is LQKENI. This CDR3 spans 15 amino acids. Between the trimmed V and J ends, which lost 1 base and 1 base, there was a span of 10 bases. In DNA, the CDR3 is TGTGCCAGCTCACCACTTCGGGGGATCCAAGAGACCCAGTACTTC. It translates to CASSPLRGIQETQYF.

The chain combines TRBV9 with TRBJ2-1; tentatively, D is TRBD1 (5 bases). Germline V gene lookup returns CDR1 SGDLS and CDR2 YYNGEE. The CDR3 has 15 amino acids. The germline V and J ends were trimmed by 2 bases and 5 bases, with 14 bases remaining between them. The CDR3 loop reads CASSVRVQTHNEQFF. DNA of the CDR3: TGTGCCAGCAGCGTCAGGGTTCAAACCCACAATGAGCAGTTCTTC.